The rows below give T cell receptor beta chains drawn from one sample of a study of cytomegalovirus exposure and HLA in healthy donors. Only in-frame clones appear in the TCRdb table, and some are missing; sequencing was by immunoSEQ multiplex PCR. The sample holds fewer than 200,000 clones; roughly 85% are singletons and the top ten take approximately 15%. The specimen was PBMCs. The receptor set was obtained from a man aged 18 to 29 in good health and CMV-seropositive. Both conserved end residues are part of each CDR3. D genes are given only for firm matches. The size of a clone is reported for some rows only, either as once, few or many, or as a class for expanded clones.

>TRBV11-2|TRBJ2-5|NA|NA
CASSRGSSVMETQYF
TGTGCCAGCAGCCGAGGAAGTTCGGTAATGGAGACCCAGTACTTC
>TRBV27|TRBJ2-2|NA|TRBD1
CASKTGVGTGELFF
TGTGCCAGCAAGACAGGGGTGGGCACCGGGGAGCTGTTTTTT
>TRBV2|TRBJ2-1|NA|NA
CASSVQVTYNEQFF
TGTGCCAGCAGTGTACAGGTGACCTACAATGAGCAGTTCTTC
>TRBV6-1|TRBJ2-7|few|NA
CASDRGVNSYEQYF
TGTGCCAGCGATCGGGGAGTGAACTCCTACGAGCAGTACTTC
>TRBV10-2|TRBJ1-2|NA|NA
CASSETGNYGYTF
TGCGCCAGCAGTGAGACAGGAAACTATGGCTACACCTTC
>TRBV11-2|TRBJ2-2|NA|TRBD1
CASSPGGFVGELFF
TGTGCCAGCAGCCCAGGGGGTTTTGTGGGGGAGCTGTTTTTT
>TRBV27|TRBJ1-2|NA|NA
CASSPRTDYGYTF
TGTGCCAGCAGTCCAAGGACAGACTATGGCTACACCTTC
>TRBV18|TRBJ2-5|NA|TRBD1
CASSSGTGGWKTQYF
TGTGCCAGCTCCTCCGGGACAGGGGGTTGGAAGACCCAGTACTTC
>TRBV27|TRBJ1-1|NA|TRBD1
CASTKTGGNTEAFF
TGTGCCAGCACTAAGACAGGGGGCAACACTGAAGCTTTCTTT
>TRBV6-1|TRBJ1-2|NA|TRBD1
CASSATGTGSLYGYTF
TGTGCCAGCAGTGCGACCGGGACAGGGTCTCTCTATGGCTACACCTTC
>TRBV7-3|TRBJ1-1|NA|NA
CASSPRSLSEAFF
TGTGCCAGCAGCCCCCGTTCTTTGTCTGAAGCTTTCTTT
>TRBV5-6|TRBJ1-2|once|NA
CASTRRGYGYTF
TGTGCCAGCACCCGGAGAGGGTATGGCTACACCTTC
>TRBV5-4|TRBJ2-2|NA|NA
CASATGRKTGELFF
TGTGCCAGCGCTACAGGGCGCAAAACCGGGGAGCTGTTTTTT
>TRBV6-1|TRBJ1-5|NA|NA
CASSEGSGRQPQHF
TGTGCCAGCAGTGAAGGTTCTGGGAGGCAGCCCCAGCATTTT
>TRBV5-4|TRBJ1-1|NA|NA
CASSLVGGGSMAFF
TGTGCCAGCAGCTTGGTGGGAGGAGGCAGCATGGCTTTCTTT
>TRBV28|TRBJ2-1|NA|TRBD2
CASRGTSGGYNEQFF
TGTGCCAGCAGGGGAACTAGCGGGGGTTACAATGAGCAGTTCTTC
>TRBV6-5|TRBJ1-6|NA|NA
CASRLRGENSPLHF
TGTGCCAGCAGACTCAGGGGAGAGAATTCACCCCTCCACTTT
>TRBV6-5|TRBJ2-5|NA|NA
CASSYSVASGTQYF
TGTGCCAGCAGTTACTCGGTTGCTAGTGGGACCCAGTACTTC
>TRBV5-1|TRBJ2-3|NA|TRBD1
CASSLGQGPGDTQYF
TGCGCCAGCAGCCTGGGACAGGGGCCCGGAGATACGCAGTATTTT
>TRBV9|TRBJ1-2|NA|NA
CASSVAGDTSYTF
TGTGCCAGCAGCGTAGCTGGAGATACGAGCTACACCTTC
>TRBV28|TRBJ1-1|few|TRBD1
CASSFVTGGTEAFF
TGTGCCAGCAGTTTTGTAACAGGGGGGACTGAAGCTTTCTTT
>TRBV5-6|TRBJ1-5|NA|TRBD1
CASSVRDRTTASNQPQHF
TGTGCCAGCAGCGTCCGGGACAGGACTACGGCTAGCAATCAGCCCCAGCATTTT
>TRBV6-1|TRBJ2-7|NA|TRBD2
CASSEDLAGAYEQYF
TGTGCCAGCAGTGAAGACCTAGCGGGAGCCTACGAGCAGTACTTC
>TRBV9|TRBJ2-1|NA|NA
CASSVRGEGAFSYNEQFF
TGTGCCAGCAGCGTGAGGGGGGAGGGAGCCTTTTCCTACAATGAGCAGTTCTTC
>TRBV29-1|TRBJ1-3|once|NA
CSVGVGGNTIYF
TGCAGCGTTGGGGTCGGGGGAAACACCATATATTTT
>TRBV9|TRBJ1-2|few|TRBD1
CASSERTGPTYGYTF
TGTGCCAGCAGTGAACGGACAGGCCCTACCTATGGCTACACCTTC
>TRBV5-1|TRBJ1-4|NA|NA
CASSSGVNEKLFF
TGCGCCAGCAGTTCCGGGGTTAATGAAAAACTGTTTTTT
>TRBV6-5|TRBJ1-4|NA|NA
CASSYGGTANEKLFF
TGTGCCAGCAGTTACGGGGGGACGGCTAATGAAAAACTGTTTTTT
>TRBV28|TRBJ2-1|NA|NA
CASMDTHNEQFF
TGTGCCAGCATGGACACCCACAATGAGCAGTTCTTC
>TRBV7-9|TRBJ2-7|NA|NA
CASSSQQSQYYEQYF
TGTGCCAGCAGCTCACAACAGAGTCAGTACTACGAGCAGTACTTC
>TRBV4-1|TRBJ2-7|NA|TRBD1
CASSPWGQGLHEQYF
TGCGCCAGCAGCCCCTGGGGACAGGGATTGCACGAGCAGTACTTC
>TRBV15|TRBJ2-7|NA|TRBD1
CATSWLDRDSYEQYF
TGTGCCACCAGCTGGTTGGACAGGGACTCCTACGAGCAGTACTTC
>TRBV11-3|TRBJ2-2|few|TRBD2
CASSPTSGRKTGELFF
TGTGCCAGCAGCCCTACTAGCGGGAGAAAAACCGGGGAGCTGTTTTTT
>TRBV11-2|TRBJ2-3|NA|TRBD2
CASSFASGGTLDTQYF
TGTGCCAGCAGCTTCGCTAGCGGGGGGACCTTGGATACGCAGTATTTT
>TRBV5-1|TRBJ1-1|NA|NA
CASRTANTEAFF
TGCGCCAGCAGAACAGCGAACACTGAAGCTTTCTTT
>TRBV27|TRBJ2-3|once|NA
CASSSGQNTDTQYF
TGTGCCAGCAGTTCCGGACAGAACACAGATACGCAGTATTTT
>TRBV6-1|TRBJ1-1|NA|NA
CASSFDGKNTEAFF
TGTGCCAGCAGCTTCGACGGGAAGAACACTGAAGCTTTCTTT
>TRBV27|TRBJ2-3|NA|TRBD1
CASSLFGTGTDTQYF
TGTGCCAGCAGTTTATTCGGGACAGGAACAGATACGCAGTATTTT
>TRBV5-1|TRBJ2-1|once|NA
CASSLLGSALNEQFF
TGCGCCAGCAGCCTGCTAGGCAGTGCCCTCAATGAGCAGTTCTTC
>TRBV28|TRBJ1-2|NA|TRBD1
CASSSYRGENYGYTF
TGTGCCAGCAGTTCCTACAGGGGGGAAAACTATGGCTACACCTTC
>TRBV30|TRBJ1-5|NA|NA
CAWTDGDSNQPQHF
TGTGCCTGGACCGACGGAGATAGCAATCAGCCCCAGCATTTT
>TRBV18|TRBJ1-6|few|TRBD1
CASSPVEGANSPLHF
TGTGCCAGCTCCCCTGTGGAGGGGGCGAATTCACCCCTCCACTTT